This T cell receptor (beta chain) was sequenced in a study of cytomegalovirus exposure and HLA in healthy donors. Overall study: The roughly 110 validation repertoires used the same platform as the 650 to 750 first-cohort repertoires, a later analysis reported. Overall study results and limits: First-cohort TCR clusters were later found to tend to co-occur in the roughly 130 validation repertoires. Reports showed the classifier diagnosing cytomegalovirus status with high specificity and sensitivity.

Comments on this clone: No antigen is known for it.

Clones were read by immunoSEQ multiplex PCR, and TCRdb kept only the in-frame ones, dropping some. The sample contains roughly 60,000 clones, around 94% of which appear only once. The source material was PBMCs. The TCR was taken from a man aged 18 to 35 in good health and CMV-seronegative.

CDR3 region: CASRGGTGETEAFF. CDR3 coding DNA: TGCGCCAGCAGAGGTGGGACAGGGGAGACTGAAGCTTTCTTT. The gene calls are TRBV10-1 and TRBJ1-1; 10 nucleotides align to TRBD1. The CDR3 covers 14 residues. V shed 6 bases, J shed 5 bases, and the junction held 6 bases outside the gene matches. Germline-derived CDR1 and CDR2 are WNHNN and SYGVQD (reference sequence).